This TCR beta chain was documented in a study of post-analysis software for immune sequencing data. Study conclusions and caveats: TRBV segments more frequent in patients than in controls numbered roughly five and included TRBV5-6, TRBV5-1 and TRBV20-1.

Libraries were made from TCR beta cDNA, and they carried unique molecular identifiers. T cells numbering about 0.9 to 10 million yielded cDNA molecules that totaled about 500,000. TCRdb called the PCR reads again in MiXCR, with one record for every CDR3 protein. The sample has 750,000 to 950,000 distinct CDR3 sequences, 46% seen once. This clonotype has a single count. Its specificity is unknown. V was pared by 5 bases and J by 7 bases, with 14 bases between. Germline V CDR1 and CDR2: SGHAT, FQNNGV. There are 14 residues in the CDR3. The source material was blood. The clonotype originates from a girl under 18 with multiple sclerosis. This sequence joins TRBV11-2 and TRBJ1-4; D is undetermined. The CDR3 spells CASSPPNQGEKLFF. CDR3 nucleotides: TGTGCCAGCAGCCCTCCAAATCAAGGTGAAAAACTGTTTTTT.